The present T cell receptor beta chain was sequenced within a study of T cells expressing NK-cell markers (TCRdb year 2020). In terms of the full investigation: TCR beta-chain repertoires were profiled in sorted CD3+CD56+NKG2C+, CD3+CD56+NKG2C- and CD3+CD56-NKG2C+ T-cell subsets from eight donors. The study sequenced eight donors, all healthy volunteers chosen at random: three men and five women. Among the eight sequenced donors, seven were HCMV-seropositive and one was HCMV-seronegative. Illumina HiSeq 2000/2500, MiSeq or NextSeq was used to sequence libraries as 2 x 150 bp reads. Results the study describes overall, beyond this receptor: Whether the expanded NKG2C-expressing T cell clones were specific for HCMV antigens remained unclear. For six donors, the dominant CD3+CD56+NKG2C+ clonotypes were among the top 10 CD8+ clonotypes and accounted for roughly 1.0-8% of CD8+ T cells. Those dominant clonotypes were again the most abundant among CD3+CD56-NKG2C+ cells in a handful of donors, at about 28.3-60.1%.

According to the germline V gene, CDR1 reads KGHSH and CDR2 reads LQKENI. The CDR3, cysteine through phenylalanine, is 17 amino acids long. The coding DNA is unavailable. Sequencing took place on an Illumina HiSeq 2000. TCR beta cDNA libraries were prepared using 5'RACE template switching, which introduced a universal primer site and unique molecular identifiers. cDNA synthesis was primed from the TCR beta constant segment and was followed by two successive PCR amplification steps. The original pipeline was this. MIGEC handled demultiplexing of the reads and grouping by UMI, while MiTCR was used to assemble and quantify clonotypes. To exclude erroneous sequences, only TCR cDNA sequences supported by at least two reads were retained. The tcR package was used for downstream repertoire analysis, and clonotypes were matched between fractions using CDR3 nucleotide sequence together with V segment. VDJmatch was used to annotate antigen specificity against VDJdb, with one amino acid substitution in CDR3 permitted. The reads, reprocessed by TCRdb, yield one row per CDR3 protein sequence and no DNA. The V and J calls here are based on TCRdb, not the publication. The sample's own table lists approximately 420,000 distinct CDR3 sequences. Around 11% of the sample rests with the top ten.

HCMV-specific IgG was detected in serum with a commercial ELISA kit to determine HCMV serostatus. Peripheral blood mononuclear cells were isolated from blood by Ficoll density gradient centrifugation. About this clonotype: The antigen this receptor binds is unknown.

Sequenced input: blood T cells: a sorted CD56 or NKG2C T cell subset, CD4+ or CD8+ T cells, or bulk PBMC T cells (not recorded which). The sequence joins TRBV18 to TRBJ2-4; TCRdb selects TRBD2, and the lack of DNA leaves this call unchecked. This sequence was found in a woman between 45 and 60 years old in good health. Donor details come from another sample of the same person, matched by shared clones. The CDR3 protein sequence reads: CASARLAGDLAKNIQYF. The full variable domain, with segments outside the CDR3 supplied by the reference TRBV18 and TRBJ2-4 proteins, appears as NAGVMQNPRHLVRRRGQEARLRCSPMKGHSHVYWYRQLPEEGLKFMVYLQKENIIDESGMPKERFSAEFPKEGPSILRIQQVVRGDSAAYFCASARLAGDLAKNIQYFGAGTRLSVL.